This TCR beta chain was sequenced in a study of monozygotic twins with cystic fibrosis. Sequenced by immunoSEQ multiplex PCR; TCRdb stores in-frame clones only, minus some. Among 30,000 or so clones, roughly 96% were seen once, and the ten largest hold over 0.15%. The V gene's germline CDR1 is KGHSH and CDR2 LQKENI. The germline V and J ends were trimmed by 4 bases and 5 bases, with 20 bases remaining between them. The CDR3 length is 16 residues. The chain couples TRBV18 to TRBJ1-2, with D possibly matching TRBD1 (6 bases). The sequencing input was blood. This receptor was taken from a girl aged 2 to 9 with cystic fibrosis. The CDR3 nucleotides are TGTGCCAGCTCACGTTCCTTTGCAGGACAGAGGTATGGCTACACCTTC. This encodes CASSRSFAGQRYGYTF.